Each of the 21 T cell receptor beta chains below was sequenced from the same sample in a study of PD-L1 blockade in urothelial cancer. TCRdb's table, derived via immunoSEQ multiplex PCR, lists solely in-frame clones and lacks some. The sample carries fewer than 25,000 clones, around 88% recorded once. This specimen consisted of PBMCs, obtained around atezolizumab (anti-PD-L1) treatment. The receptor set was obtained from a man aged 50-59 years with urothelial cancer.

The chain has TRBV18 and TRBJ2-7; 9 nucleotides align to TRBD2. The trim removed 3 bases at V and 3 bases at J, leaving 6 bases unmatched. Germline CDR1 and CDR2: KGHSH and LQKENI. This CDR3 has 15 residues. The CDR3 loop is CASSPLGGGDYEQYF. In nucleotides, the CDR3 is TGTGCCAGCTCACCCCTTGGCGGGGGGGACTACGAGCAGTACTTC.

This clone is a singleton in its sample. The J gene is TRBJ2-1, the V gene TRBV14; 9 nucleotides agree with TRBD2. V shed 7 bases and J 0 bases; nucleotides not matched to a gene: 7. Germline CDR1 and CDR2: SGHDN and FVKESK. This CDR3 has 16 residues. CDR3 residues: CASTPSGTRSYNEQFF. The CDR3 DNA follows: TGTGCCAGCACTCCTAGCGGGACCCGCTCCTACAATGAGCAGTTCTTC.

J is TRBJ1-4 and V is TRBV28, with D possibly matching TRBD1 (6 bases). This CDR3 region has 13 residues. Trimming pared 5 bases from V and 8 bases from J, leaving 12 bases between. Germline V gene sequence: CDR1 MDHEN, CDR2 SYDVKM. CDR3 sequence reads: CASSPGAVEKLFF. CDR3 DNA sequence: TGTGCCAGCAGTCCAGGGGCAGTAGAAAAACTGTTTTTT.

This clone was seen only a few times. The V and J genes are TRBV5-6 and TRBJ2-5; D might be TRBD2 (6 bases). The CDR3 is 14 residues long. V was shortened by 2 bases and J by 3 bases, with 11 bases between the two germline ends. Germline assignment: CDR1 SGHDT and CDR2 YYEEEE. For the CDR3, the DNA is TGTGCCAGCAGCTTTGTTAGCGGTGAAGAGACCCAGTACTTC. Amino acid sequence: CASSFVSGEETQYF.

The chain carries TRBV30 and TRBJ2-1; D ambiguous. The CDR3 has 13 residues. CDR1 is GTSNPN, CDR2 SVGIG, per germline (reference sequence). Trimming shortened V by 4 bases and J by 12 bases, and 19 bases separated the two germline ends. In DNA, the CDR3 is TGTGCCTGGACTGGTCGTTCCGCGTATGGGCAGTTCTTC. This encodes CAWTGRSAYGQFF.

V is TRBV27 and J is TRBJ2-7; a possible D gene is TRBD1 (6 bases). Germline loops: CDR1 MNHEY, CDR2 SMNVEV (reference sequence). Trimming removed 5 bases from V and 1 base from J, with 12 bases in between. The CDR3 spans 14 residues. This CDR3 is CASSPGTSSYEQYF. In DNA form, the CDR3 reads TGTGCCAGCAGTCCCGGGACATCGTCCTACGAGCAGTACTTC.

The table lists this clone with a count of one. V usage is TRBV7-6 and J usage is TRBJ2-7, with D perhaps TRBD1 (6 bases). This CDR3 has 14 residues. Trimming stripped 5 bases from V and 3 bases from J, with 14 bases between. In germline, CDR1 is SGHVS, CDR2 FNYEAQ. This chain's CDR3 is CASSPRQESYEQYF. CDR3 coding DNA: TGTGCCAGCAGCCCACGACAGGAGAGCTACGAGCAGTACTTC.

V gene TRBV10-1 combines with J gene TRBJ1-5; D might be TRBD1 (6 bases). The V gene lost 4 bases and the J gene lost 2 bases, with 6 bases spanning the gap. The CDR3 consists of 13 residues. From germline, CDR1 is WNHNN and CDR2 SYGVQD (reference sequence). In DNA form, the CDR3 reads TGCGCCAGCAGTGCAGGGGGCAATCAGCCCCAGCATTTT. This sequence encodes CASSAGGNQPQHF.

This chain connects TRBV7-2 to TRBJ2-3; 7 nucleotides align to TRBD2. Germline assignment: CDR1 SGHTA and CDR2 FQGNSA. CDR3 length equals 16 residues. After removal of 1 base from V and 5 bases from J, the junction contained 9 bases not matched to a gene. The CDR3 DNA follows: TGTGCCAGCAGCTTAGGTGCTTTGCGGGAGAGAGATACGCAGTATTTT. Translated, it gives CASSLGALRERDTQYF.

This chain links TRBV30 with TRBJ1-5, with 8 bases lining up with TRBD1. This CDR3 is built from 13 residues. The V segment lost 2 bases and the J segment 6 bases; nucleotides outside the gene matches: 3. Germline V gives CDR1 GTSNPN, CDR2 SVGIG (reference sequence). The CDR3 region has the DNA TGTGCCTGGAGTCAGGGGGCCAGTCAGCCCCAGCATTTT. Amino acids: CAWSQGASQPQHF.

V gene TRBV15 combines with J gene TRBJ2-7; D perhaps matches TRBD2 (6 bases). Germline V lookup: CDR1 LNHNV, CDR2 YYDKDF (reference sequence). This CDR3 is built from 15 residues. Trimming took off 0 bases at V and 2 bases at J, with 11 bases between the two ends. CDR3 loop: CATSRELSGAYEQYF. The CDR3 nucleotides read TGTGCCACCAGCAGAGAGCTTAGCGGTGCCTACGAGCAGTACTTC.

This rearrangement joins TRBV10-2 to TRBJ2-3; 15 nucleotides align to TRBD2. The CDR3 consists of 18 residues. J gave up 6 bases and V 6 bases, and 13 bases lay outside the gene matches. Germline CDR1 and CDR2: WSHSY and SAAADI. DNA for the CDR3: TGCGCCAGCAGAAGGACTAGCGGGGGGGCGGGCGGTGTGGATACGCAGTATTTT. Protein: CASRRTSGGAGGVDTQYF.

CDR3 nucleotides: TGTGCCAGCAGTTACTCGGCAGGGATTAACTATGGCTACACCTTC. Translated: CASSYSAGINYGYTF. This rearrangement joins TRBV6-5 to TRBJ1-2, with D maybe TRBD1 (5 bases). CDR3 length equals 15 residues. Germline CDR1 is MNHEY and CDR2 is SVGAGI. Trimming removed 0 bases from V and 1 base from J, with 9 bases in between.

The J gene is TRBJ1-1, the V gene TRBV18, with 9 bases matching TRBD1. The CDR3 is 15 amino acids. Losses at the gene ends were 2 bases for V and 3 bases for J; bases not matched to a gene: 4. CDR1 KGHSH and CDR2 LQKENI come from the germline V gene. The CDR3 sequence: CASSPITGGHTEAFF. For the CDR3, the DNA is TGTGCCAGCTCACCAATAACAGGGGGCCACACTGAAGCTTTCTTT.

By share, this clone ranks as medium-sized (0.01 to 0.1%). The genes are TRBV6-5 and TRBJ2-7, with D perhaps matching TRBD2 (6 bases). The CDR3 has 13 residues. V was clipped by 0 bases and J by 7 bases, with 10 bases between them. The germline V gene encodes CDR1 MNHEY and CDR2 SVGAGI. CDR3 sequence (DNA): TGTGCCAGCAGTTACTCAGGGGCGGGGGAGCAGTACTTC. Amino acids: CASSYSGAGEQYF.

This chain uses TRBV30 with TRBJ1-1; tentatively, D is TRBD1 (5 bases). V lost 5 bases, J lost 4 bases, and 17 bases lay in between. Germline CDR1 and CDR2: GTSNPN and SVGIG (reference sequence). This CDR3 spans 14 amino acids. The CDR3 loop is CAWLIAGPGTEAFF. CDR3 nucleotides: TGTGCCTGGTTAATAGCGGGACCTGGCACTGAAGCTTTCTTT.

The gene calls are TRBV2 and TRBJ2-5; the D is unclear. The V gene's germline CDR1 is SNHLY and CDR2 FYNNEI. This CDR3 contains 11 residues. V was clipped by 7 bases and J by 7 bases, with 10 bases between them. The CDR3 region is CASMAVGTQYF. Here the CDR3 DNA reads TGTGCCAGCATGGCAGTTGGGACCCAGTACTTC.

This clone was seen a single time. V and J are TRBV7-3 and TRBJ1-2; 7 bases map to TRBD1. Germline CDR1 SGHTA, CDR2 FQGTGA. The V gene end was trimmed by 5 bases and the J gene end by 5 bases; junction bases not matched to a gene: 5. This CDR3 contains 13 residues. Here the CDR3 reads CASSPIQGYGYTF. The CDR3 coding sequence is TGTGCCAGCAGCCCAATACAGGGGTATGGCTACACCTTC.

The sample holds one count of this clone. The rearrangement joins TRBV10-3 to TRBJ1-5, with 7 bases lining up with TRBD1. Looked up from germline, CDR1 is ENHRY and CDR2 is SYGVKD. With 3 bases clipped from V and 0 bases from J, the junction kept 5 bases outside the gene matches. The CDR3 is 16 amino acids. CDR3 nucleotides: TGTGCCATCAGTGATCGACAGGGATTTAGCAATCAGCCCCAGCATTTT. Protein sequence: CAISDRQGFSNQPQHF.

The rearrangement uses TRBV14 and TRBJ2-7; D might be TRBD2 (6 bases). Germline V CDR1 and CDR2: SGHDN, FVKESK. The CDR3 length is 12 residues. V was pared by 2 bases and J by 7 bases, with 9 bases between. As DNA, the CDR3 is TGTGCCAGCAGCCAATCCCGGGGGGAGCAGTACTTC. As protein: CASSQSRGEQYF.

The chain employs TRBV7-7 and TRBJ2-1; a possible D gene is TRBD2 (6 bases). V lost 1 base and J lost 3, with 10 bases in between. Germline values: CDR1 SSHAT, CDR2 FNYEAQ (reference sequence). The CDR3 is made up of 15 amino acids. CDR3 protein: CASSLEGGNYNEQFF. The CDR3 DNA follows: TGTGCCAGCAGCTTAGAGGGCGGGAACTACAATGAGCAGTTCTTC.